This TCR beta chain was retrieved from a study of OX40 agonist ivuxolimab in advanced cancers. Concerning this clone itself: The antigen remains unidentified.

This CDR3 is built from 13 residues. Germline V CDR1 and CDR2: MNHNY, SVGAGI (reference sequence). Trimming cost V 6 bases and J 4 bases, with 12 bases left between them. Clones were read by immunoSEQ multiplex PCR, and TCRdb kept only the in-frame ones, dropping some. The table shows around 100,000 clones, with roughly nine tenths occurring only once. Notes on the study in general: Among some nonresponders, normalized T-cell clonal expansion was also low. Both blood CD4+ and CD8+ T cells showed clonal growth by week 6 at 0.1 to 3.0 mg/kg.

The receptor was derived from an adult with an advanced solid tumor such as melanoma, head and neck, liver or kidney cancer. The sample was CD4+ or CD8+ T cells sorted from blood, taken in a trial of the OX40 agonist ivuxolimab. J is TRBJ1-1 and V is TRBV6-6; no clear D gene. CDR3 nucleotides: TGTGCCAGCAGCCGAGACCGAAGCACTGAAGCTTTCTTT. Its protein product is CASSRDRSTEAFF.